Listed below are T cell receptor beta chains from one sample, sequenced in a study of OX40 agonist ivuxolimab in advanced cancers. The table came from immunoSEQ multiplex PCR; TCRdb's copy has only in-frame clones and leaves some out. The table records tens of thousands of clones, about 87% of them present only once. The sequences come from CD4+ or CD8+ T cells sorted from blood, collected in a trial of the OX40 agonist ivuxolimab. These receptors were obtained from an adult with an advanced solid tumor such as melanoma, head and neck, liver or kidney cancer. Each CDR3 is given with its conserved first and last residue. Fields, in order: clone size, J gene, D gene, V gene, CDR3 DNA, CDR3 protein. The D gene is left open where the match is weak. For some rows the clone size is stated as once, few or many, or as a class when expanded; others skip it.

clone_size: NA
j_call: TRBJ1-6
d_call: NA
v_call: TRBV7-9
cdr3_nt: TGTGCCAGCAGGGCTTTCTATAATTCACCCCTCCACTTT
cdr3_aa: CASRAFYNSPLHF

clone_size: NA
j_call: TRBJ2-7
d_call: NA
v_call: TRBV9
cdr3_nt: TGTGCCAGCAGCGTAGGTCCGGATGCCTACGAGCAGTACTTC
cdr3_aa: CASSVGPDAYEQYF

clone_size: few
j_call: TRBJ2-1
d_call: TRBD1
v_call: TRBV29-1
cdr3_nt: TGCAGCGTGGGGACAGGGTTTTTAGGCTACAATGAGCAGTTCTTC
cdr3_aa: CSVGTGFLGYNEQFF

clone_size: NA
j_call: TRBJ2-1
d_call: TRBD2
v_call: TRBV5-8
cdr3_nt: TGTGCCAGCAGCTTGGGGACTAGCGGTTACAATGAGCAGTTCTTC
cdr3_aa: CASSLGTSGYNEQFF

clone_size: NA
j_call: TRBJ2-5
d_call: NA
v_call: TRBV5-1
cdr3_nt: TGCGCCAGCAGCTTACAAGAGACCCAGTACTTC
cdr3_aa: CASSLQETQYF

clone_size: NA
j_call: TRBJ1-2
d_call: TRBD1
v_call: TRBV18
cdr3_nt: TGTGCCAGCTCACCCGGGACAGGTGGTTTGGGTGGCTACACCTTC
cdr3_aa: CASSPGTGGLGGYTF

clone_size: NA
j_call: TRBJ2-2
d_call: NA
v_call: TRBV28
cdr3_nt: TGTGCCAGCAGGTGGGGTCGAAGGGGGTCCACCGGGGAGCTGTTTTTT
cdr3_aa: CASRWGRRGSTGELFF

clone_size: NA
j_call: TRBJ2-6
d_call: TRBD1
v_call: TRBV5-1
cdr3_nt: TGCGCCAGCAGCTTGACCGCTGCGGACAGGGGCTCTGGGGCCAACGTCCTGACTTTC
cdr3_aa: CASSLTAADRGSGANVLTF

clone_size: NA
j_call: TRBJ1-4
d_call: NA
v_call: TRBV6-5
cdr3_nt: TGTGCCAGCAGTTACTCGCGTGTTGCAACTAATGAAAAACTGTTTTTT
cdr3_aa: CASSYSRVATNEKLFF

clone_size: NA
j_call: TRBJ1-5
d_call: NA
v_call: TRBV30
cdr3_nt: TGTGCCTGGAGTGTAGCGGACCGCAATCAGCCCCAGCATTTT
cdr3_aa: CAWSVADRNQPQHF

clone_size: NA
j_call: TRBJ1-1
d_call: NA
v_call: TRBV5-1
cdr3_nt: TGCGCCAGCAGCTTGGTCCCGGGGGTCAACACTGAAGCTTTCTTT
cdr3_aa: CASSLVPGVNTEAFF

clone_size: NA
j_call: TRBJ1-2
d_call: TRBD1
v_call: TRBV7-9
cdr3_nt: TGTGCCAGCAGCCAAACAGGGGGCACTAACTATGGCTACACCTTC
cdr3_aa: CASSQTGGTNYGYTF

clone_size: NA
j_call: TRBJ1-1
d_call: NA
v_call: TRBV5-1
cdr3_nt: TGCGCCAGCAGCCCGGAGGGGGAGGCGTGGACTGAAGCTTTCTTT
cdr3_aa: CASSPEGEAWTEAFF

clone_size: NA
j_call: TRBJ1-1
d_call: TRBD1
v_call: TRBV5-1
cdr3_nt: TGCGCCAGCAGCTCCCAGGGGGAGAACACTGAAGCTTTCTTT
cdr3_aa: CASSSQGENTEAFF

clone_size: once
j_call: TRBJ2-2
d_call: TRBD2
v_call: TRBV5-4
cdr3_nt: TGTGCCAGCAGCCAGAGGGTTGCGGGGGGGCCCGGGGAGCTGTTTTTT
cdr3_aa: CASSQRVAGGPGELFF

clone_size: NA
j_call: TRBJ2-5
d_call: NA
v_call: TRBV18
cdr3_nt: TGTGCCAGCTCACCAGTTCAGGGGATGGGAGAGACCCAGTACTTC
cdr3_aa: CASSPVQGMGETQYF

clone_size: NA
j_call: TRBJ2-5
d_call: NA
v_call: TRBV5-1
cdr3_nt: TGCGCCAGCAGCCTTGGAAGTACGGCGGGAGAGACCCAGTACTTC
cdr3_aa: CASSLGSTAGETQYF

clone_size: NA
j_call: TRBJ2-4
d_call: TRBD2
v_call: TRBV19
cdr3_nt: TGTGCCAGTAGTCCCCAGGGCGGGGGGGCCCGCAACATTCAGTACTTC
cdr3_aa: CASSPQGGGARNIQYF

clone_size: NA
j_call: TRBJ2-1
d_call: TRBD2
v_call: TRBV7-2
cdr3_nt: TGTGCCAGCAGCGCGGCCGGGACTAGAAACAATGAGCAGTTCTTC
cdr3_aa: CASSAAGTRNNEQFF

clone_size: NA
j_call: TRBJ2-7
d_call: NA
v_call: TRBV7-9
cdr3_nt: TGTGCCGTAACTACGGGCTACGAGCAGTACTTC
cdr3_aa: CAVTTGYEQYF

clone_size: NA
j_call: TRBJ2-7
d_call: NA
v_call: TRBV29-1
cdr3_nt: TGCAGCGTTGAAGATCACCCGGGGAGTTACGAGCAGTACTTC
cdr3_aa: CSVEDHPGSYEQYF

clone_size: NA
j_call: TRBJ1-2
d_call: NA
v_call: TRBV6-1
cdr3_nt: TGTGCCAGCAGTGGCATTGTCAGGGTCGATGGCTACACCTTC
cdr3_aa: CASSGIVRVDGYTF

clone_size: NA
j_call: TRBJ1-2
d_call: NA
v_call: TRBV11-2
cdr3_nt: TGTGCCAGCAGTCTTGACCAGGGTAGGGGGGCCTACACCTTC
cdr3_aa: CASSLDQGRGAYTF

clone_size: NA
j_call: TRBJ2-1
d_call: NA
v_call: TRBV5-4
cdr3_nt: TGTGCCAGCAGCTATGGGGGACAACCCAATGAGCAGTTCTTC
cdr3_aa: CASSYGGQPNEQFF

clone_size: NA
j_call: TRBJ2-1
d_call: TRBD2
v_call: TRBV10-3
cdr3_nt: TGTGCCATCAGACCCACCTGGGGTGGGACTAGCGCCGAACTCGATTACAATGAGCAGTTCTTC
cdr3_aa: CAIRPTWGGTSAELDYNEQFF

clone_size: NA
j_call: TRBJ1-6
d_call: NA
v_call: TRBV4-3
cdr3_nt: TGCGCCAGCAGCCAAGAGTGGAGTAGGGAGATCCCTTCACCCCTCCACTTT
cdr3_aa: CASSQEWSREIPSPLHF

clone_size: NA
j_call: TRBJ1-2
d_call: NA
v_call: TRBV30
cdr3_nt: TGTGCCTGGAGAGTCACCGGGACATCGTATGGCTACACCTTC
cdr3_aa: CAWRVTGTSYGYTF

clone_size: NA
j_call: TRBJ1-2
d_call: NA
v_call: TRBV30
cdr3_nt: TGTGCCTGGAGTGTCCTTCATGGCTCAACTAACTATGGCTACACCTTC
cdr3_aa: CAWSVLHGSTNYGYTF

clone_size: NA
j_call: TRBJ2-5
d_call: TRBD2
v_call: TRBV5-1
cdr3_nt: TGCGCCAGCAGCTTGGCTGCGGGGGGGAGTCAAGAGACCCAGTACTTC
cdr3_aa: CASSLAAGGSQETQYF

clone_size: NA
j_call: TRBJ2-3
d_call: TRBD2
v_call: TRBV7-3
cdr3_nt: TGTGCCAGCAGCTTAGGGGGACTAGCGGGAGGGCCTGGCACAGATACGCAGTATTTT
cdr3_aa: CASSLGGLAGGPGTDTQYF

clone_size: NA
j_call: TRBJ2-7
d_call: TRBD2
v_call: TRBV27
cdr3_nt: TGTGCCAGCAGCTCCTCTAGCGGGAGGTTCCTTAGCTCCTACGAGCAGTACTTC
cdr3_aa: CASSSSSGRFLSSYEQYF

clone_size: NA
j_call: TRBJ2-7
d_call: NA
v_call: TRBV6-1
cdr3_nt: TGTGCCAGCAGTGAAAGGGCAAGCTCCTACGAGCAGTACTTC
cdr3_aa: CASSERASSYEQYF

clone_size: NA
j_call: TRBJ1-6
d_call: TRBD1
v_call: TRBV5-6
cdr3_nt: TGTGCCAGCAGCTGGACAGGGGGTAGTTCACCCCTCCACTTT
cdr3_aa: CASSWTGGSSPLHF

clone_size: once
j_call: TRBJ2-7
d_call: NA
v_call: TRBV5-4
cdr3_nt: TGTGCCAGCAGCCCGGGTGCCAGGGAGACCACCTCCTACGAGCAGTACTTC
cdr3_aa: CASSPGARETTSYEQYF

clone_size: NA
j_call: TRBJ1-1
d_call: NA
v_call: TRBV7-2
cdr3_nt: TGTGCCAGCAGCTCCCGGGGGGGGGCCACTGAAGCTTTCTTT
cdr3_aa: CASSSRGGATEAFF

clone_size: NA
j_call: TRBJ2-5
d_call: TRBD1
v_call: TRBV2
cdr3_nt: TGTGCCAGCGGGGAAAACAGGGGGCTCTCGGGGGAGACCCAGTACTTC
cdr3_aa: CASGENRGLSGETQYF

clone_size: NA
j_call: TRBJ1-2
d_call: NA
v_call: TRBV11-3
cdr3_nt: TGTGCCAGCAGCTTAAACTTCGAAGGGGGCTACACCTTC
cdr3_aa: CASSLNFEGGYTF

clone_size: NA
j_call: TRBJ2-2
d_call: NA
v_call: TRBV29-1
cdr3_nt: TGCAGCGTTGAGGGGCGGAACACCGGGGAGCTGTTTTTT
cdr3_aa: CSVEGRNTGELFF

clone_size: NA
j_call: TRBJ1-1
d_call: TRBD1
v_call: TRBV7-2
cdr3_nt: TGTGCCAGCAGTCTAAACAGGGGCACTGAAGCTTTCTTT
cdr3_aa: CASSLNRGTEAFF

clone_size: NA
j_call: TRBJ2-3
d_call: TRBD1
v_call: TRBV9
cdr3_nt: TGTGCCAGCAGCGTAGCCCAGGGACAGGGGCCCACAGATACGCAGTATTTT
cdr3_aa: CASSVAQGQGPTDTQYF

clone_size: NA
j_call: TRBJ1-6
d_call: TRBD1
v_call: TRBV28
cdr3_nt: TGTGCCAGCAGTTGGGGACAGAATAATTCACCCCTCCACTTT
cdr3_aa: CASSWGQNNSPLHF

clone_size: NA
j_call: TRBJ2-7
d_call: TRBD1
v_call: TRBV15
cdr3_nt: TGTGCCACCAGCATCGGACAGGATTACGAGCAGTACTTC
cdr3_aa: CATSIGQDYEQYF

clone_size: NA
j_call: TRBJ2-3
d_call: NA
v_call: TRBV27
cdr3_nt: TGTGCCAGCAGTCTACTCGATCACACAGATACGCAGTATTTT
cdr3_aa: CASSLLDHTDTQYF

clone_size: NA
j_call: TRBJ1-2
d_call: NA
v_call: TRBV2
cdr3_nt: TGTGCCAGCAGTGAGCAGGAGAACTATGGCTACACCTTC
cdr3_aa: CASSEQENYGYTF

clone_size: NA
j_call: TRBJ2-7
d_call: NA
v_call: TRBV11-2
cdr3_nt: TGTGCCAGCAGCTTAGACCACGACAGGATCTCCTACGAGCAGTACTTC
cdr3_aa: CASSLDHDRISYEQYF

clone_size: NA
j_call: TRBJ2-5
d_call: TRBD2
v_call: TRBV9
cdr3_nt: TGTGCCAGCAGCGTAGGGGCTAGCGGGAGTCCCCAAGAGACCCAGTACTTC
cdr3_aa: CASSVGASGSPQETQYF

clone_size: once
j_call: TRBJ2-4
d_call: NA
v_call: TRBV4-1
cdr3_nt: TGCGCCAGCAGCCAGACACAGGTTACCAAAAACATTCAGTACTTC
cdr3_aa: CASSQTQVTKNIQYF

clone_size: NA
j_call: TRBJ1-5
d_call: NA
v_call: TRBV9
cdr3_nt: TGTGCCAGCAGCGTAGAGGGGGGGCCCCAGCATTTT
cdr3_aa: CASSVEGGPQHF

clone_size: NA
j_call: TRBJ1-5
d_call: NA
v_call: TRBV19
cdr3_nt: TGTGCCAGTAGTATAGATCTGGGCAATCAGCCCCAGCATTTT
cdr3_aa: CASSIDLGNQPQHF

clone_size: NA
j_call: TRBJ1-1
d_call: NA
v_call: TRBV5-8
cdr3_nt: TGTGCCAGCAGCTTGGCCTTATCTCACACTGAAGCTTTCTTT
cdr3_aa: CASSLALSHTEAFF

clone_size: NA
j_call: TRBJ2-7
d_call: NA
v_call: TRBV2
cdr3_nt: TGTGCCAGCAGTGTGTCAGGGACGTTCGAGCAGTACTTC
cdr3_aa: CASSVSGTFEQYF

clone_size: NA
j_call: TRBJ2-6
d_call: NA
v_call: TRBV14
cdr3_nt: TGTGCCAGCAGCCAAGGGGCCTCCTCTGGGGCCAACGTCCTGACTTTC
cdr3_aa: CASSQGASSGANVLTF

clone_size: NA
j_call: TRBJ2-2
d_call: TRBD1
v_call: TRBV2
cdr3_nt: TGTGCCAGCAGGGGGGACAGTAACACCGGGGAGCTGTTTTTT
cdr3_aa: CASRGDSNTGELFF

clone_size: NA
j_call: TRBJ2-3
d_call: TRBD2
v_call: TRBV5-1
cdr3_nt: TGCGCCAGCAGCTTTAGCGGGGGGGCAGATACGCAGTATTTT
cdr3_aa: CASSFSGGADTQYF

clone_size: many
j_call: TRBJ2-7
d_call: NA
v_call: TRBV29-1
cdr3_nt: TGCAGCGCCGTGGGGGACGGAGCCTACGAGCAGTACTTC
cdr3_aa: CSAVGDGAYEQYF

clone_size: NA
j_call: TRBJ2-5
d_call: TRBD2
v_call: TRBV5-4
cdr3_nt: TGTGCCAGCAGGGTAGCGGGAGGGCCTTGGGAGACCCAGTACTTC
cdr3_aa: CASRVAGGPWETQYF

clone_size: NA
j_call: TRBJ1-6
d_call: TRBD1
v_call: TRBV9
cdr3_nt: TGTGCCAGCACCCTAGACAGGGAGGGATCACCCCTCCACTTT
cdr3_aa: CASTLDREGSPLHF

clone_size: NA
j_call: TRBJ2-3
d_call: NA
v_call: TRBV20-1
cdr3_nt: TGCAGTGCTAGTCAGCGAGATACGCAGTATTTT
cdr3_aa: CSASQRDTQYF

clone_size: NA
j_call: TRBJ1-5
d_call: NA
v_call: TRBV2
cdr3_nt: TGTGCCAGCAGTGAACGGGAAAATACGCAGCCCCAGCATTTT
cdr3_aa: CASSERENTQPQHF